Below, one TCR beta chain is given with its context. This record comes from a study of shared clonotypes between healthy human individuals. Study background: A donor's plate count was three for CD4 naive and three for CD4 memory; CD8 naive had two and CD8 memory one.

Between the trimmed V and J ends, which lost 0 bases and 0 bases, there was a span of 13 bases. This CDR3 spans 16 amino acids. CDR1 is SGHRS and CDR2 is YFSETQ in the germline V gene. As originally analysed: Because ImmunoSEQ provided only junction sequences with no quality scores, the filtering differed. The table came from immunoSEQ multiplex PCR; TCRdb's copy has only in-frame clones and leaves some out. That table gives V, J and clone size, and the DNA gave D and trimming. The sample consists of some 1 million clones, under 80% of them appearing once. The donor population consisted of healthy HIV-negative adults with no recent acute infections or vaccinations.

The sequenced sample consisted of memory CD4+ T cells sorted from blood. As to subset: CD45RA-negative fraction. The chain employs TRBV5-1 and TRBJ2-7; the D gene is possibly TRBD2 (5 bases). The receptor was isolated from a man between 18 and 35 years old in good health. The CDR3 nucleotides read TGCGCCAGCAGCTTGGGGGCTAGCTCAAGCTCCTACGAGCAGTACTTC. It codes for CASSLGASSSSYEQYF.